Included here is one T cell receptor beta chain sequence, with context. This receptor's antigen is unknown. No clone much larger than this one lies a single base away; base qualities are absent. TCRbeta CDR3 regions were amplified from genomic DNA by means of the immunoSEQ Assay, a bias-controlled multiplex PCR. The study's own analysis went as follows. The number of nucleated cells in each sample was estimated from the amplification of reference gene primers within the assay. To quantify the absolute abundance of each unique TCRbeta CDR3 rearrangement, sequence reads were collapsed and filtered. Productive Simpson clonality was computed per sample as the square root of Simpson's diversity index over productive rearrangements. The source is immuneACCESS, and TCRdb retained only in-frame sequences with V and J called. Part of the clones is not carried over; for the studies checked, unresolved V genes explain less than half of this, and the remainder is unexplained. From that table come the V and J calls and clone size; the DNA was used to work out D and trimming. The sample profile shows 70,000 or so clones; around 87% of them were found once. The ten top clones hold 11% of the sample.

V is cut by 2 bases and J by 0 bases, and the space between the germline ends is 17 bases. The germline V gene sets CDR1 to SGHVS and CDR2 to FQNEAQ. From cysteine to phenylalanine, the CDR3 is 17 amino acids long. Of the read, only the CDR3 DNA is kept; its 51 bases are in frame from base 1. Each collaborating institution followed its own protocols to collect whole blood in K2EDTA tubes. For TCRbeta analysis, collaborators shipped samples in one of three forms: frozen whole blood, isolated PBMCs, or DNA extracted from either of those sample types. The sample is drawn from a study of blood T cell repertoires in COVID-19 (dated by TCRdb to 2018 to 2021). Broadly, across the study: Collaborator samples came from the United States, Italy and Spain and covered acute and convalescent phases of COVID-19. The prospective study material was composed of cDNA or gDNA derived from T cells, B-cell-depleted T cells, or PBMCs. Subjects who had been exposed to COVID-19, were actively infected with it, or had recovered from it provided the deeply sampled blood TCRbeta repertoires that made up the dataset. A freely available public database, intended as a resource for researchers studying the immune response to SARS-CoV-2, is where the repertoires were released. The samples were drawn from the first 160 participants of the ongoing ImmuneRACE study and from 1,254 subjects provided by 6 global collaborators. Nearly every sample came with metadata listing a de-identified subject ID, COVID-19 status, age in years and sex. Where available, HLA class I and class II types were obtained from metadata supplied by the sample provider rather than from assay-based typing.

General conclusions and limits of the study: Clinical and demographic metadata were provided uncurated, with the amount varying by source and participant.

Specimen: peripheral blood. The chain uses TRBV7-8 and TRBJ2-7; D gene: possibly TRBD2, on 5 matching bases. This receptor was obtained from a woman aged 18-29 years with acute or convalescent COVID-19. The encoded CDR3 is CASSLPLLGSASYEQYF. The nucleotide sequence reads TGTGCCAGCAGCTTACCCCTACTAGGTAGCGCCTCCTACGAGCAGTACTTC.